The 29 T cell receptor beta chains given below trace back to one sample, sequenced in a study of cytomegalovirus exposure and HLA in healthy donors. The PCR had 60 Vbeta and 13 Jbeta primers. Assay used: immunoSEQ multiplex PCR; TCRdb lists only in-frame clones, some missing. The data contain 160,000 or so clones, 60% to 85% of them singletons. Sequenced: PBMCs. The receptors derive from a woman aged 25 to 39 in good health and CMV-seronegative.

The V gene is TRBV18, the J gene TRBJ1-1, with D maybe TRBD1 (6 bases). V gave up 6 bases and J gave up 2 bases, with 13 bases separating them. Germline CDR1 KGHSH, CDR2 LQKENI. The CDR3 length is 14 residues. The CDR3 sequence: CASSETGINTEAFF. Here the CDR3 DNA reads TGTGCCAGCTCCGAAACAGGGATTAACACTGAAGCTTTCTTT. Using reference TRBV18 and TRBJ1-1 for the parts outside the CDR3, the full variable domain is NAGVMQNPRHLVRRRGQEARLRCSPMKGHSHVYWYRQLPEEGLKFMVYLQKENIIDESGMPKERFSAEFPKEGPSILRIQQVVRGDSAAYFCASSETGINTEAFFGQGTRLTVV.

J is TRBJ2-1 and V is TRBV9; possible D gene TRBD2, 6 bases. The CDR3 covers 15 residues. The V gene's germline CDR1 is SGDLS and CDR2 YYNGEE. Deletions cut 0 bases from V and 8 bases from J, with 15 bases between. The CDR3 region has the DNA TGTGCCAGCAGCGTAGAAAGGGCTCCGGGGGATGAGCAGTTCTTC. Translating it yields CASSVERAPGDEQFF.

This clone was seen only once. The chain uses TRBV5-1 and TRBJ2-1; 8 positions match TRBD2. Germline-derived CDR1 and CDR2 are SGHRS and YFSETQ. This CDR3 has 15 residues. With 0 bases clipped from V and 6 bases from J, the junction kept 5 bases outside the gene matches. The CDR3 nucleotides are TGCGCCAGCAGCTTGGGGGTAGCGGGGTTCAATGAGCAGTTCTTC. This gives the protein CASSLGVAGFNEQFF. Variable domain in full (rest from reference TRBV5-1 and TRBJ2-1): KAGVTQTPRYLIKTRGQQVTLSCSPISGHRSVSWYQQTPGQGLQFLFEYFSETQRNKGNFPGRFSGRQFSNSRSEMNVSTLELGDSALYLCASSLGVAGFNEQFFGPGTRLTVL.

This chain links TRBV28 with TRBJ2-1, with 10 positions matching TRBD1. The CDR3 sequence is 16 residues long. Germline trimming cut 4 bases from V and 9 bases from J; bases unmatched to any gene: 12. Germline loops: CDR1 MDHEN, CDR2 SYDVKM. CDR3 nucleotides: TGTGCCAGCAGTTCCGCCGGGACAGGGGTGGGTGGTGAGCAGTTCTTC. Amino acid sequence: CASSSAGTGVGGEQFF.

The genes are TRBV27 and TRBJ1-5; D remains ambiguous. Germline V lookup: CDR1 MNHEY, CDR2 SMNVEV (reference sequence). The CDR3 is 13 residues long. V lost 2 bases to trimming and J lost 9 bases, with 11 bases between them. The CDR3 is CASSLRLLGPQHF. The CDR3 DNA follows: TGTGCCAGCAGTTTACGCTTACTTGGGCCCCAGCATTTT.

The CDR3 nucleotides read TGTGCCAGCAGTACCCTAGCGGGGGACTCCTACGAGCAGTACTTC. Translation: CASSTLAGDSYEQYF. The chain carries TRBV27 and TRBJ2-7; 10 nucleotides align to TRBD2. Germline V gives CDR1 MNHEY, CDR2 SMNVEV (reference sequence). V trimming: 5 bases; J trimming: 0 bases; junction bases outside the gene matches: 4. This CDR3 region has 15 residues.

This clone was counted between two and nine times. This chain links TRBV18 with TRBJ2-3; 8 bases agree with TRBD1. Germline CDR1 is KGHSH and CDR2 is LQKENI. J gave up 2 bases and V 4 bases, and 8 bases lay outside the gene matches. The CDR3 is 16 amino acids. CDR3 bases: TGTGCCAGCTCACTGAGACAGGGGTCAAACACAGATACGCAGTATTTT. Encoded protein: CASSLRQGSNTDTQYF.

The V call is TRBV7-8, the J call TRBJ2-7; D remains unclear. From germline, CDR1 is SGHVS and CDR2 FQNEAQ. The CDR3 is 13 residues long. The ends were cut back, 4 bases at V and 2 bases at J, with 9 bases in the middle. The CDR3 spells CASSSYVTYEQYF. CDR3 in DNA: TGTGCCAGCAGCTCTTATGTTACCTACGAGCAGTACTTC.

Worth noting for this clone: In the same sample, other DNA sequences code for this CDR3. V usage is TRBV7-2 and J usage is TRBJ2-5; D gene ambiguous. Trimming took off 0 bases at V and 5 bases at J, with 4 bases between the two ends. The CDR3 is made up of 12 amino acids. CDR1 is SGHTA and CDR2 is FQGNSA in the germline V gene. The CDR3 loop is CASSLARETQYF. In DNA form, the CDR3 reads TGTGCCAGCAGCTTAGCGCGGGAGACCCAGTACTTC.

The chain has TRBV18 and TRBJ2-2; tentatively, D is TRBD2 (6 bases). CDR1 is KGHSH and CDR2 is LQKENI in the germline V gene. Trimming took off 6 bases at V and 0 bases at J, with 11 bases between the two ends. The CDR3 is 15 amino acids. The CDR3 DNA follows: TGTGCCAGCTCTCCCGGGACTCCGAACACCGGGGAGCTGTTTTTT. Protein product: CASSPGTPNTGELFF.

The chain links TRBV15 to TRBJ1-3; the D is unclear. Germline V gives CDR1 LNHNV, CDR2 YYDKDF (reference sequence). The CDR3 spans 16 residues. V dropped 0 bases and J dropped 2 bases, with 11 bases sitting between them. The CDR3 nucleotides are TGTGCCACCAGCAGAGATAGTTCCGCCACTGGAAACACCATATATTTT. This gives the protein CATSRDSSATGNTIYF. The full variable domain, rest sourced from reference TRBV15 and TRBJ1-3, is DAMVIQNPRYQVTQFGKPVTLSCSQTLNHNVMYWYQQKSSQAPKLLFHYYDKDFNNEADTPDNFQSRRPNTSFCFLDIRSPGLGDTAMYLCATSRDSSATGNTIYFGEGSWLTVV.

This chain connects TRBV7-9 to TRBJ2-7; 7 positions match TRBD2. Germline V gives CDR1 SEHNR, CDR2 FQNEAQ (reference sequence). The CDR3 contains 13 residues. V was pared by 3 bases and J by 6 bases, with 5 bases of the junction left unmatched. CDR3 residues: CASSLGGWGEQYF. The DNA for the CDR3 is TGTGCCAGCAGCTTGGGGGGGTGGGGCGAGCAGTACTTC. Complete variable domain (other parts from reference TRBV7-9 and TRBJ2-7): DTGVSQNPRHKITKRGQNVTFRCDPISEHNRLYWYRQTLGQGPEFLTYFQNEAQLEKSRLLSDRFSAERPKGSFSTLEIQRTEQGDSAMYLCASSLGGWGEQYFGPGTRLTVT.

The rearrangement joins TRBV5-6 to TRBJ1-1, with TRBD1 matching over 10 bases. Trimming took 6 bases from V and 1 from J; bases not matched to a gene: 3. There are 14 residues in the CDR3. Germline V gene lookup returns CDR1 SGHDT and CDR2 YYEEEE. CDR3 region: CASTWTGGNTEAFF. DNA for the CDR3: TGTGCCAGCACCTGGACAGGGGGGAACACTGAAGCTTTCTTT.

In this sample, this clone turned up once. The V gene is TRBV5-8, the J gene TRBJ1-5, with D uncertain. V lost 0 bases and J lost 5, with 9 bases in between. This CDR3 has 14 amino acids. CDR1 is SGHTS, CDR2 YDEGEE, per germline. CDR3 nucleotide sequence: TGTGCCAGCAGCTTGGACCTGACATATCAGCCCCAGCATTTT. Translated: CASSLDLTYQPQHF.

V gene TRBV28 combines with J gene TRBJ2-2, with 8 bases lining up with TRBD1. With 9 bases clipped from V and 8 bases from J, the junction kept 8 bases outside the gene matches. The CDR3 extends over 13 amino acids. Germline V gene lookup returns CDR1 MDHEN and CDR2 SYDVKM. CDR3: CARMTGEPGELFF. In DNA form, the CDR3 reads TGTGCCAGGATGACAGGGGAACCTGGGGAGCTGTTTTTT.

This clone was detected a few times. The chain couples TRBV4-1 to TRBJ1-2; D is unclear. CDR3 size: 13 residues. In germline, CDR1 is MGHRA, CDR2 YSYEKL. The V gene lost 0 bases and the J gene lost 5 bases, with 7 bases spanning the gap. The CDR3 region has the DNA TGCGCCAGCAGCCAAGATAGAGAATATGGCTACACCTTC. Translation gives CASSQDREYGYTF.

The V gene is TRBV10-3, the J gene TRBJ2-7, with 7 bases fitting TRBD1. Germline lookup yields CDR1 ENHRY and CDR2 SYGVKD. J lost 2 bases, V lost 6 bases, and 4 bases had no gene match. The CDR3 loop spans 13 amino acids. The CDR3, as DNA: TGTGCCATCAGCTCCGGGACAGCCTACGAGCAGTACTTC. The encoded protein is CAISSGTAYEQYF.

V is TRBV7-9 and J is TRBJ2-1; D is perhaps TRBD1 (5 bases). CDR3 length equals 14 residues. Trimming removed 5 bases from V and 4 bases from J, with 12 bases in between. Germline CDR1 and CDR2: SEHNR and FQNEAQ (reference sequence). The CDR3 here is CASSQGPDYNEQFF. CDR3 nucleotides: TGTGCCAGCAGCCAGGGCCCAGATTACAATGAGCAGTTCTTC.

The chain employs TRBV11-1 and TRBJ1-6; no firm D call. The CDR3 length is 15 residues. Between the trimmed V and J ends, which lost 3 bases and 10 bases, there was a span of 16 bases. Germline V CDR1 and CDR2: SGHAT, FQDESV (reference sequence). Here the CDR3 reads CASSLTRKKRSPLHF. The CDR3 DNA sequence: TGTGCCAGCAGCTTGACTCGCAAGAAACGCTCACCCCTCCACTTT.

The V gene is TRBV5-1, the J gene TRBJ2-7, with TRBD1 matching over 8 bases. Germline V gene lookup returns CDR1 SGHRS and CDR2 YFSETQ. The ends lost 4 bases at V and 1 base at J; junction bases unmatched: 4. The CDR3 has 14 residues. CDR3 nucleotides: TGCGCCAGCAGCGTGACAGGGGCGTCCTACGAGCAGTACTTC. Its protein product is CASSVTGASYEQYF.

This clone showed up just once. The chain couples TRBV13 to TRBJ1-2; D gene ambiguous. CDR3 length equals 18 residues. The germline CDR1 and CDR2 sequences are PRHDT and FYEKMQ (reference sequence). Trimming took 0 bases from V and 6 from J, leaving 23 bases between them. The CDR3 sequence is CASSLGLGDPPAPDGYTF. Written as DNA, the CDR3 is TGTGCCAGCAGCTTAGGCCTCGGGGATCCCCCGGCCCCGGATGGCTACACCTTC.

The table lists this clone with a few counts. CDR3 in DNA: TGTGCCAGCAGTGAAGCGCAGGGGTATCAGCCCCAGCATTTT. This translates into CASSEAQGYQPQHF. The chain employs TRBV6-1 and TRBJ1-5; tentatively, D is TRBD1 (6 bases). V was trimmed by 0 bases and J by 5 bases, leaving 8 bases between them. The CDR3 extends over 14 amino acids. CDR1 MNHNS and CDR2 SASEGT come from the germline V gene.

The chain carries TRBV7-8 and TRBJ2-5; TRBD2 agrees at 8 bases. V was pared by 2 bases and J by 5 bases, with 10 bases of the junction left unmatched. The CDR3 runs to 16 residues. Germline CDR1 reads SGHVS; CDR2 reads FQNEAQ. CDR3 protein: CASSLRRSGGGETQYF. CDR3 in DNA: TGTGCCAGCAGCTTAAGGCGAAGCGGGGGTGGTGAGACCCAGTACTTC.

The chain carries TRBV6-1 and TRBJ1-6; D possibly corresponds to TRBD1 (6 bases). The CDR3 totals 16 residues. Trimming pared 4 bases from V and 5 bases from J, leaving 15 bases between. Germline V gives CDR1 MNHNS, CDR2 SASEGT. CDR3 in amino acids: CASSATNRANNSPLHF. CDR3 nucleotide sequence: TGTGCCAGCAGTGCCACAAACAGGGCTAATAATTCACCCCTCCACTTT.

In nucleotides, the CDR3 is TGTGCCAGCAGTTACACACGGGGAGGAAGAGAGACCCAGTACTTC. Translation: CASSYTRGGRETQYF. This chain connects TRBV6-5 to TRBJ2-5; weak D call: TRBD2 (6 bases). This CDR3 comprises 15 residues. Per the germline V gene, CDR1 is MNHEY and CDR2 is SVGAGI. V was pared by 2 bases and J by 4 bases, with 14 bases between.

The chain links TRBV13 to TRBJ1-4; D not certain. The CDR3 loop spans 14 amino acids. Germline values: CDR1 PRHDT, CDR2 FYEKMQ (reference sequence). Deletions cut 4 bases from V and 8 bases from J, with 14 bases between. The CDR3 DNA sequence: TGTGCCAGCAGCTCCCCCCGAGGGTCGGAAAAACTGTTTTTT. Translated: CASSSPRGSEKLFF.

The chain uses TRBV28 and TRBJ1-2; no firm D call. Trimming pared 2 bases from V and 4 bases from J, leaving 14 bases between. The CDR3 has 15 residues. Germline V gene sequence: CDR1 MDHEN, CDR2 SYDVKM. CDR3 loop: CASSLPTVLRYGYTF. The CDR3 nucleotides are TGTGCCAGCAGTTTACCAACTGTTCTTCGCTATGGCTACACCTTC.

This rearrangement joins TRBV10-3 to TRBJ2-2, with 9 positions matching TRBD1. V lost 6 bases and J lost 4; bases outside the gene matches: 6. The CDR3 has 15 residues. Germline V gene lookup returns CDR1 ENHRY and CDR2 SYGVKD. This chain's CDR3 is CAIRSTDRGTGELFF. The DNA of the CDR3 is TGTGCCATCAGGTCGACGGACAGGGGCACCGGGGAGCTGTTTTTT.

The chain is built from TRBV30 and TRBJ1-1, with D possibly TRBD1 on 5 matching bases. Germline V gene data show CDR1 as GTSNPN and CDR2 as SVGIG (reference sequence). This CDR3 has 11 amino acids. V dropped 2 bases and J dropped 11 bases, with 12 bases sitting between them. This chain's CDR3 is CAWSPQVHAFF. In DNA, the CDR3 is TGTGCCTGGAGTCCACAGGTTCACGCTTTCTTT. The full variable domain, in which reference TRBV30 and TRBJ1-1 provide the parts outside the CDR3, is SQTIHQWPATLVQPVGSPLSLECTVEGTSNPNLYWYRQAAGRGLQLLFYSVGIGQISSEVPQNLSASRPQDRQFILSSKKLLLSDSGFYLCAWSPQVHAFFGQGTRLTVV.